This entry is about one TCR beta chain. Here immunoSEQ multiplex PCR was the method, and the copy in TCRdb shows in-frame clones only, minus some. There are more than 150,000 clones in the sample; 70% to 80% occur only once, and approximately 15% lies in the top ten. The CDR3 length is 15 residues. The V segment lost 4 bases and the J segment 4 bases; nucleotides outside the gene matches: 6. Germline V gene sequence: CDR1 ENHRY, CDR2 SYGVKD. These data are taken from a study of blood T cell repertoires in COVID-19. This clonotype was obtained from a man in his sixties who had been exposed to COVID-19. Sequencing was performed on PBMCs or T cells enriched from blood (not recorded which). The chain has TRBV10-3 and TRBJ2-3; TRBD1 aligns across 9 bases. The CDR3: CAISASGTGSDTQYF. DNA of the CDR3: TGTGCCATCAGTGCCTCCGGGACAGGGTCAGATACGCAGTATTTT.